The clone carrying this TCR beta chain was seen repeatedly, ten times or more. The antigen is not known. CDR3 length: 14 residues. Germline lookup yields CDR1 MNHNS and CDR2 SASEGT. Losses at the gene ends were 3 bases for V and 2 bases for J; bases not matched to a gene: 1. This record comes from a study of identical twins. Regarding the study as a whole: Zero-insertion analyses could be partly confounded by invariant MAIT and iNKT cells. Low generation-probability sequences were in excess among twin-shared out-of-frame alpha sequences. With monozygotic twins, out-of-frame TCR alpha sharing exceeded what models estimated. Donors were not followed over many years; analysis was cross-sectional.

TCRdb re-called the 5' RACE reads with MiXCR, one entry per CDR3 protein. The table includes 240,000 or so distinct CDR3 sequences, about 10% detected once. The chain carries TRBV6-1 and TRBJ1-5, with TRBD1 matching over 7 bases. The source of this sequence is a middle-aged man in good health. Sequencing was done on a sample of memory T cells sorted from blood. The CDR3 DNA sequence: TGTGCCAGCAGTGACACAGGGGGCAATCAGCCCCAGCATTTT. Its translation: CASSDTGGNQPQHF.